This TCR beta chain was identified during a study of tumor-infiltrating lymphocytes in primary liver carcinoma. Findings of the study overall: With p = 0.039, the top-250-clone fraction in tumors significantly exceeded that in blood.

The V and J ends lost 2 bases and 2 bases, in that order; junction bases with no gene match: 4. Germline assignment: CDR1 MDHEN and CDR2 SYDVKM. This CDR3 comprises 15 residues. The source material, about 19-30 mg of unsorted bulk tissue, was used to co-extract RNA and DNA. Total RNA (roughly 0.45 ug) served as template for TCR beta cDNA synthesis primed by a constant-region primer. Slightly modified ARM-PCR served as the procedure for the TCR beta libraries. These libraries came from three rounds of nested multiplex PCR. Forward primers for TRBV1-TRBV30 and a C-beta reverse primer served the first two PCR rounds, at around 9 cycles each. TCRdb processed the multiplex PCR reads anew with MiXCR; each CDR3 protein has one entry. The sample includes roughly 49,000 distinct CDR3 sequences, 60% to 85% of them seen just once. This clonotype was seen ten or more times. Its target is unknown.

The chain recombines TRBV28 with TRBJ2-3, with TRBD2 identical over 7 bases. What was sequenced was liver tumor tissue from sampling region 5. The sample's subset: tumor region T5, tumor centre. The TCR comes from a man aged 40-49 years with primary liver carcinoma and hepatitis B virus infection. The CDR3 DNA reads TGTGCCAGCAGTTTAGCGGGGGTTGACACAGATACGCAGTATTTT. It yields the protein CASSLAGVDTDTQYF.